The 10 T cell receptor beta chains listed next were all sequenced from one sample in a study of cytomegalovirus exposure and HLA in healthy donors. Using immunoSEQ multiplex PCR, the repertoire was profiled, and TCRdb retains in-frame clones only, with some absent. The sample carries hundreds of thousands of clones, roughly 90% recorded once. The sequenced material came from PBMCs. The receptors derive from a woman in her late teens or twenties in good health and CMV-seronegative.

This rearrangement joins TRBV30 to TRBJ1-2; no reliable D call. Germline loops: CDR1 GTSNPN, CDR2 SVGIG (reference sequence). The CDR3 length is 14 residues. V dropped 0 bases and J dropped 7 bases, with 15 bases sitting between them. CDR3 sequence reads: CAWSVGRRVGGYTF. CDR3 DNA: TGTGCCTGGAGTGTCGGCAGGCGTGTGGGTGGCTACACCTTC.

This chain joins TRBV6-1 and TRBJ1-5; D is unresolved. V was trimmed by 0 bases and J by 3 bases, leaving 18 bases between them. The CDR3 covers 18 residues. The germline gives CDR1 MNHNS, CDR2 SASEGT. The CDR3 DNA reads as TGTGCCAGCAGTGAAGCGAGGGCGATGGGATATACCAATCAGCCCCAGCATTTT. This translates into CASSEARAMGYTNQPQHF.

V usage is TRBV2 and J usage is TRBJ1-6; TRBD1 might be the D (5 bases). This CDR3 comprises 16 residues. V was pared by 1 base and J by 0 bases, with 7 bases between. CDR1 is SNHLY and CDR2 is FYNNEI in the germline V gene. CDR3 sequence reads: CASSEGQSSYNSPLHF. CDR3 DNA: TGTGCCAGCAGTGAAGGACAGAGCTCCTATAATTCACCCCTCCACTTT. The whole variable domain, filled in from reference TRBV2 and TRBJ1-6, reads EPEVTQTPSHQVTQMGQEVILRCVPISNHLYFYWYRQILGQKVEFLVSFYNNEISEKSEIFDDQFSVERPDGSNFTLKIRSTKLEDSAMYFCASSEGQSSYNSPLHFGNGTRLTVT.

The CDR3 sequence is CASSMGQGASYEQYF. DNA of the CDR3: TGTGCCAGCAGCATGGGACAGGGGGCCTCCTACGAGCAGTACTTC. This chain uses TRBV7-7 with TRBJ2-7; 12 positions match TRBD1. The trim removed 5 bases at V and 0 bases at J, leaving 2 bases unmatched. CDR3 size: 15 residues. Germline-derived CDR1 and CDR2 are SSHAT and FNYEAQ (reference sequence).

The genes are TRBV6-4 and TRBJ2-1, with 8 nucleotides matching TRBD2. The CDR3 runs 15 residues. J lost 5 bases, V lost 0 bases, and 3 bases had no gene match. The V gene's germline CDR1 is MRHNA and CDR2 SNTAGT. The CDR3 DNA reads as TGTGCCAGCAGTGACTCCCGGGGGGGAGACAATGAGCAGTTCTTC. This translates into CASSDSRGGDNEQFF.

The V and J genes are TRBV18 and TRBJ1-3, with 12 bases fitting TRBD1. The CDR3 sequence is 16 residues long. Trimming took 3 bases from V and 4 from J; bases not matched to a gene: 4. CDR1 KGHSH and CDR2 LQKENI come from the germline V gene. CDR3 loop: CASSPGQGARGNTIYF. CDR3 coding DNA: TGTGCCAGCTCACCGGGACAGGGGGCGCGAGGAAACACCATATATTTT.

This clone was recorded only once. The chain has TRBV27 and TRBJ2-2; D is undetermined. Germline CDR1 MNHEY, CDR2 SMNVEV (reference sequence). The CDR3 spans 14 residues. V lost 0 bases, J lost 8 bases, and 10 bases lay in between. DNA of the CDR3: TGTGCCAGCAGTTTATCCACAGTCCCTGGGGAGCTGTTTTTT. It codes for CASSLSTVPGELFF.

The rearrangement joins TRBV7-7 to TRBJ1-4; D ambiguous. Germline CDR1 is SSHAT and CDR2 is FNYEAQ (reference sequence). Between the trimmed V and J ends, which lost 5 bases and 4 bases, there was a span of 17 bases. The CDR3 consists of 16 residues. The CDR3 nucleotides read TGTGCCAGCAGCCAAAACTCGGCAGGACTTAATGAAAAACTGTTTTTT. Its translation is CASSQNSAGLNEKLFF.

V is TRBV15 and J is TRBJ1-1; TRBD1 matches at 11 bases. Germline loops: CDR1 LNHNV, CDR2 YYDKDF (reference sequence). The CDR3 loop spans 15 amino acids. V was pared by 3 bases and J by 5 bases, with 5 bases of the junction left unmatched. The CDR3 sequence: CATSSLRDRGTEAFF. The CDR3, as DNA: TGTGCCACCAGCAGCCTCCGGGACAGGGGGACTGAAGCTTTCTTT.

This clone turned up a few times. The CDR3 DNA reads as TGTGCCAGCAGCGTAACCTTTACACCCTACGAGCAGTACTTC. Translating it yields CASSVTFTPYEQYF. The rearrangement links TRBV9 to TRBJ2-7; D call uncertain. CDR3 length: 14 residues. V was trimmed by 1 base and J by 2 bases, leaving 10 bases between them. Germline V gives CDR1 SGDLS, CDR2 YYNGEE.